This TCR beta chain was sequenced in a study of patients and donors after allogeneic stem cell transplantation. TCRdb used MiXCR to reprocess the RT-PCR reads, holding one entry per CDR3 protein. Here the sample spans roughly 41,000 distinct CDR3 sequences, 30% to 40% being singletons. The CDR3 is 14 amino acids. V shed 2 bases and J shed 0 bases, with 5 bases lying between them. CDR1 MNHNY and CDR2 SVGAGI come from the germline V gene (reference sequence). The receptor's source is a human donor who was either an allogeneic HSCT recipient or a stem cell or donor lymphocyte infusion donor (not recorded which). It is not recorded whose cells these are; they may come from a transplant donor. This chain connects TRBV6-6 to TRBJ1-3, with D uncertain. Sequenced sample: blood, either unsorted or a sorted T cell fraction (not recorded which). The CDR3 region is CASSYGSSGNTIYF. The CDR3 region has the DNA TGTGCCAGCAGTTACGGGAGCTCTGGAAACACCATATATTTT.